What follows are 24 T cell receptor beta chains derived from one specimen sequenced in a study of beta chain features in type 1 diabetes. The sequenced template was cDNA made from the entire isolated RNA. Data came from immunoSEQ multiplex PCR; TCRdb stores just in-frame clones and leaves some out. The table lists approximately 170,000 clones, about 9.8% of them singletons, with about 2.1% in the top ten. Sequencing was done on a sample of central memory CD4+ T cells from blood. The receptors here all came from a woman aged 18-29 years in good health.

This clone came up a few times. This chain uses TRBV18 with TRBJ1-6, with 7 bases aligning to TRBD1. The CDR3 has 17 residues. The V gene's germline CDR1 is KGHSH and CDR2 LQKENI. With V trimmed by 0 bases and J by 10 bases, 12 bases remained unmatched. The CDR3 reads CASSPPYEQGTGSPLHF. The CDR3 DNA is TGTGCCAGCTCACCACCGTATGAACAGGGGACCGGGTCACCCCTCCACTTT.

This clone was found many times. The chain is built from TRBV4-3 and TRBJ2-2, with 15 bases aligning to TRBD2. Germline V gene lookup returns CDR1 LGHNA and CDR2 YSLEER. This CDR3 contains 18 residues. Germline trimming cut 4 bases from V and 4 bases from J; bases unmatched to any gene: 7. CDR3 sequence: CASSRGTSGGRSTGELFF. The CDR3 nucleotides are TGCGCCAGCAGCCGAGGGACTAGCGGGGGGCGCAGCACCGGGGAGCTGTTTTTT.

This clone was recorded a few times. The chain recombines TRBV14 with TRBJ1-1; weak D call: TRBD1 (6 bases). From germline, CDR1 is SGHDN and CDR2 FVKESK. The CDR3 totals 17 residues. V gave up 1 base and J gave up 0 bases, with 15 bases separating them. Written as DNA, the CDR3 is TGTGCCAGCAGCCAAGTACATCGTGGGACAATGAACACTGAAGCTTTCTTT. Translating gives CASSQVHRGTMNTEAFF.

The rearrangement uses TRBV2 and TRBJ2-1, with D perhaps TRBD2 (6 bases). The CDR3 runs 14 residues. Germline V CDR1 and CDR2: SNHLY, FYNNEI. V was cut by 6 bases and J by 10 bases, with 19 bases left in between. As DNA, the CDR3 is TGTGCCAGCAGACCGGGGACTGCCGCTGGCGAGCAGTTCTTC. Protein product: CASRPGTAAGEQFF.

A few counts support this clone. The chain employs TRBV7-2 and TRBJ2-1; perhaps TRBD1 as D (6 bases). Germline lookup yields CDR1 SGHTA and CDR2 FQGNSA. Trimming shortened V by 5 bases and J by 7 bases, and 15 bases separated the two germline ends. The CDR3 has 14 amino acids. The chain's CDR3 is CASSPSGVRNEQFF. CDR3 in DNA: TGTGCCAGCAGCCCGTCAGGGGTAAGAAATGAGCAGTTCTTC.

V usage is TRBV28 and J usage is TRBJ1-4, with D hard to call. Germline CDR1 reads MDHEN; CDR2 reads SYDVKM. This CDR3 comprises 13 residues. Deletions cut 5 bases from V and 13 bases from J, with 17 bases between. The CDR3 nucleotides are TGTGCCAGCAGTCCCCCGGCCCCGCGGCGACTGTTTTTT. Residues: CASSPPAPRRLFF.

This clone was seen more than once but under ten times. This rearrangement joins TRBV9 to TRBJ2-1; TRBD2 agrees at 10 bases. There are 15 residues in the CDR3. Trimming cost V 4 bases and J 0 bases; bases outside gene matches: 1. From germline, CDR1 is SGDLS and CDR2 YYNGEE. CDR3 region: CASSPSGSSYNEQFF. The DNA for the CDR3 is TGTGCCAGCAGCCCTAGCGGGAGCTCCTACAATGAGCAGTTCTTC.

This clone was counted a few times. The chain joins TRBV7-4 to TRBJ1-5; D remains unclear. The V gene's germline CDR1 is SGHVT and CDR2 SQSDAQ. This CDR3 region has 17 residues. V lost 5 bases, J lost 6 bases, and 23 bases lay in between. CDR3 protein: CASSPSSGPTQSQPQHF. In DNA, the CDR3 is TGTGCCAGCAGCCCTTCTTCAGGCCCCACGCAAAGTCAGCCCCAGCATTTT.

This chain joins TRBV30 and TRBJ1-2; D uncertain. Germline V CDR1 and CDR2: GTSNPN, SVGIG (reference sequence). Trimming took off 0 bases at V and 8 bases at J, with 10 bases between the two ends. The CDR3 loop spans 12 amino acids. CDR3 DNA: TGTGCCTGGAGTGTACGGAAACAGGGCTACACCTTC. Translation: CAWSVRKQGYTF. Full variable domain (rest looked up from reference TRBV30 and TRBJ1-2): SQTIHQWPATLVQPVGSPLSLECTVEGTSNPNLYWYRQAAGRGLQLLFYSVGIGQISSEVPQNLSASRPQDRQFILSSKKLLLSDSGFYLCAWSVRKQGYTFGSGTRLTVV.

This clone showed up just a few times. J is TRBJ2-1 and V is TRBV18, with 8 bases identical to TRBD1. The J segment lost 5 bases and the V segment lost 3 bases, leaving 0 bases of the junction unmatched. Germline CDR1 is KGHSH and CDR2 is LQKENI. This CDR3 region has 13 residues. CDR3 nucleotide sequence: TGTGCCAGCTCACCGGGACAGGACAATGAGCAGTTCTTC. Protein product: CASSPGQDNEQFF.

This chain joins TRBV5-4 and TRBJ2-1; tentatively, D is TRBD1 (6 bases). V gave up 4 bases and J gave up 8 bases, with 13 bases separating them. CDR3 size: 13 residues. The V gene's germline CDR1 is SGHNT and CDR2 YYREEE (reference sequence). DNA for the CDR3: TGTGCCAGCAGCGTGTCACAGGGTTATGAGCAGTTCTTC. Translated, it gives CASSVSQGYEQFF.

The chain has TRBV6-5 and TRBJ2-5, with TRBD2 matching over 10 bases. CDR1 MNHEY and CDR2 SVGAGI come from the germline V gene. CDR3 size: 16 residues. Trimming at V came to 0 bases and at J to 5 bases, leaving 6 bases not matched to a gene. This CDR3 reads CASSYSGTSAGETQYF. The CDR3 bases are TGTGCCAGCAGTTACTCCGGGACTAGCGCGGGGGAGACCCAGTACTTC.

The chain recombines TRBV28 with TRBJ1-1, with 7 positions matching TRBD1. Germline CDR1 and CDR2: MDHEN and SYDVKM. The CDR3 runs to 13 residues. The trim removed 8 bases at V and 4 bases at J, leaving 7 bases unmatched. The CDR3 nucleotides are TGTGCCAGCCTAGGGGGCGCGGGCACTGAAGCTTTCTTT. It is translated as CASLGGAGTEAFF.

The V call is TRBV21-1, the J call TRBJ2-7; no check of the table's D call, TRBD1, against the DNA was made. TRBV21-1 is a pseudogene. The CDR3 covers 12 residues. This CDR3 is CASTPQGNEQYF. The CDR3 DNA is TGTGCCAGCACTCCACAGGGTAACGAGCAGTACTTC.

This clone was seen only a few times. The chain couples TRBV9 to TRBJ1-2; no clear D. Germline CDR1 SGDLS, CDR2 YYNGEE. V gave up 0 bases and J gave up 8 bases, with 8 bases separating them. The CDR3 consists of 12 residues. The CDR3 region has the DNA TGTGCCAGCAGCGTAGGTGTGAGGGGCTACACCTTC. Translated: CASSVGVRGYTF.

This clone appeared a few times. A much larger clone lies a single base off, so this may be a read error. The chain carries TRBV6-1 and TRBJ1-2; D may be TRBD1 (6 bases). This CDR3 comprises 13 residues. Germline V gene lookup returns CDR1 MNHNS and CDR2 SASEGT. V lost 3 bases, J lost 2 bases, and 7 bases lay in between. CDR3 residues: CASSEDRNYGYTF. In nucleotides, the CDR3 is TGTGCCAGCAGTGAGGACAGAAACTATGGCTACACCTTC.

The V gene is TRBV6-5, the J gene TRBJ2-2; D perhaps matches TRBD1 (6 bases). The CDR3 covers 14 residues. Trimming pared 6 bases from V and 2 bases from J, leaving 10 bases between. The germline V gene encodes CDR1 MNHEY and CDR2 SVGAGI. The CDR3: CASRGRGNTGELFF. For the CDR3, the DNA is TGTGCCAGCAGGGGCAGGGGTAACACCGGGGAGCTGTTTTTT.

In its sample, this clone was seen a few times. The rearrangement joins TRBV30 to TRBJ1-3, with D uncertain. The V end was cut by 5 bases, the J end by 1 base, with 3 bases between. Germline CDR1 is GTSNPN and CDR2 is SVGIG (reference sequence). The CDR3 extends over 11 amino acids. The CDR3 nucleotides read TGTGCCTGGTCGTCTGGAAACACCATATATTTT. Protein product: CAWSSGNTIYF.

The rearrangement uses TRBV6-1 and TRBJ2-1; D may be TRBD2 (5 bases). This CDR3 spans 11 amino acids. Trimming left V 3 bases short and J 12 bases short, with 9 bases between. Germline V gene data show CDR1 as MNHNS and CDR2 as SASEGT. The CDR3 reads CASSEGRGQFF. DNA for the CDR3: TGTGCCAGCAGTGAGGGCCGGGGGCAGTTCTTC.

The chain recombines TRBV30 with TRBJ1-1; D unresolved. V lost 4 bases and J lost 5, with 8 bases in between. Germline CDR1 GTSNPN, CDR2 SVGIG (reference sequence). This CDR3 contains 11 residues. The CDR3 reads CAWIRHTEAFF. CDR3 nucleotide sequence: TGTGCCTGGATCAGGCATACTGAAGCTTTCTTT.

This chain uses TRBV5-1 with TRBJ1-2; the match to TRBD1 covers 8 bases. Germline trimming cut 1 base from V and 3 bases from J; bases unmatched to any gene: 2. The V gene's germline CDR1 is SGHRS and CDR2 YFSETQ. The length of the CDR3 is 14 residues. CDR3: CASSLPGGDYGYTF. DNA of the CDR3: TGCGCCAGCAGCTTGCCAGGGGGCGACTATGGCTACACCTTC.

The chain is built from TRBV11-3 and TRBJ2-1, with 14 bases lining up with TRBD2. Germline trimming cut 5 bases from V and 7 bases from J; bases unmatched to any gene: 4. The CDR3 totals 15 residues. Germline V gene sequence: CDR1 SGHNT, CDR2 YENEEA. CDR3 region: CASSKRTSGRNEQFF. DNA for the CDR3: TGTGCCAGCAGCAAACGGACTAGCGGGAGGAATGAGCAGTTCTTC. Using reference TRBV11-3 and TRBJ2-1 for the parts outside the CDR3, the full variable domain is EAGVVQSPRYKIIEKKQPVAFWCNPISGHNTLYWYLQNLGQGPELLIRYENEEAVDDSQLPKDRFSAERLKGVDSTLKIQPAELGDSAVYLCASSKRTSGRNEQFFGPGTRLTVL.

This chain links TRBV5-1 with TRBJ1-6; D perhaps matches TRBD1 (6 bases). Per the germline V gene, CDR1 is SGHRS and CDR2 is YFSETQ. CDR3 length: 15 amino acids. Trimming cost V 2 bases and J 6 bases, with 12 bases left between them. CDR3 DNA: TGCGCCAGCAGCTTTGAACGCAGGGGTAATTCACCCCTCCACTTT. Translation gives CASSFERRGNSPLHF.

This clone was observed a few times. The CDR3 nucleotides are TGTGCCAGCAGCTTAGAAGCAGGGTGGGGCACTGAAGCTTTCTTT. It is translated as CASSLEAGWGTEAFF. The rearrangement joins TRBV7-9 to TRBJ1-1; D possibly corresponds to TRBD1 (5 bases). The CDR3 runs 15 residues. Per the germline V gene, CDR1 is SEHNR and CDR2 is FQNEAQ (reference sequence). Trimming took off 1 base at V and 4 bases at J, with 13 bases between the two ends. Variable domain in full (rest from reference TRBV7-9 and TRBJ1-1): DTGVSQNPRHKITKRGQNVTFRCDPISEHNRLYWYRQTLGQGPEFLTYFQNEAQLEKSRLLSDRFSAERPKGSFSTLEIQRTEQGDSAMYLCASSLEAGWGTEAFFGQGTRLTVV.